This T cell receptor (beta chain) stems from a study of early T cells in non-severe SARS-CoV-2 infection. Using its own MiXCR run on the 5' RACE reads, TCRdb lists one record per CDR3 protein. The sample lists roughly 35,000 distinct CDR3 sequences; 5.8% were seen once. The V end lost 5 bases, the J end lost 4 bases, and 14 bases lay between the germline ends. The length of the CDR3 is 14 residues. Germline CDR1 MNHNS, CDR2 SASEGT. This clonotype was counted at least ten times. The chain combines TRBV6-1 with TRBJ1-2; maybe TRBD1 (6 bases). Material for sequencing was whole blood. This TCR was sampled from an adult who was a healthcare worker with PCR-confirmed SARS-CoV-2 infection or an uninfected control (not recorded which). The chain's CDR3 is CASSHRERGYGYTF. The CDR3, as DNA: TGTGCCAGCAGTCACAGGGAAAGGGGCTATGGCTACACCTTC.